This T cell receptor beta chain was sequenced for a study of vaccination effects on CD4 cells after COVID-19. Clones were sequenced by immunoSEQ multiplex PCR, and TCRdb holds only the in-frame ones, with some missing. The table includes 25,000 to 30,000 clones, 65% to 75% detected once. Pools of viral peptides were used by the ViraFEST assay to expand antigen-specific CD4+ T cells ahead of sequencing. A roughly 10-day culture period preceded the isolation of CD4+ T cells. BNT162b2 vaccine or mRNA-1273 vaccine was given to participants in two doses. Germline V gives CDR1 KGHSH, CDR2 LQKENI. The CDR3 covers 18 residues. After removal of 3 bases from V and 12 bases from J, the junction contained 23 bases not matched to a gene. This clone showed up just once. As yet, its antigen is unknown.

The chain recombines TRBV18 with TRBJ2-1, with 7 nucleotides matching TRBD2. The receptor was derived from a human donor who received a COVID-19 vaccine. This material consisted of CD4+ T cells from PBMCs cultured with HCoV-OC43 spike peptides, taken after COVID-19 vaccination. Subset indicated: HCoV-OC43 spike overlapping peptide pool stimulation. CDR3 loop: CASSPQLPGLSTDVRQFF. In DNA, the CDR3 is TGTGCCAGCTCACCCCAACTACCGGGACTATCAACCGACGTGCGGCAGTTCTTC. Supplemented by reference TRBV18 and TRBJ2-1, the full variable domain reads NAGVMQNPRHLVRRRGQEARLRCSPMKGHSHVYWYRQLPEEGLKFMVYLQKENIIDESGMPKERFSAEFPKEGPSILRIQQVVRGDSAAYFCASSPQLPGLSTDVRQFFGPGTRLTVL.